The rows below give T cell receptor beta chains drawn from one sample of a study of blood T cell repertoires in COVID-19. Libraries were prepared by immunoSEQ multiplex PCR; TCRdb keeps only in-frame clonotypes and omits some of them. Among 200,000 to 250,000 clones listed, almost 90% were seen once. The sample was PBMCs or T cells enriched from blood (not recorded which). All receptors derive from a woman between 45 and 65 years old with acute COVID-19. CDR3s include the opening cysteine and the closing phenylalanine or tryptophan. A D gene is named only where the DNA matches it firmly. Not all rows give a size; the values are once, few, many and, for expanded clones, a class.

v_call: TRBV10-3; d_call: NA; j_call: TRBJ1-5; clone_size: NA; cdr3_aa: CAISESTDSNQPQHF; cdr3_nt: TGTGCCATCAGTGAGTCAACAGATAGCAATCAGCCCCAGCATTTT
v_call: TRBV9; d_call: TRBD2; j_call: TRBJ2-7; clone_size: NA; cdr3_aa: CASISARGSGINYEQYF; cdr3_nt: TGTGCCAGCATCTCCGCTCGCGGTAGCGGGATCAACTACGAGCAGTACTTC
v_call: TRBV6-5; d_call: NA; j_call: TRBJ2-7; clone_size: NA; cdr3_aa: CASRERGGSYEQYF; cdr3_nt: TGTGCCAGCAGAGAGAGGGGAGGCTCCTACGAGCAGTACTTC
v_call: TRBV14; d_call: NA; j_call: TRBJ1-4; clone_size: NA; cdr3_aa: CASSQGTEINEKLFF; cdr3_nt: TGTGCCAGCAGCCAAGGGACAGAGATCAATGAAAAACTGTTTTTT
v_call: TRBV21-1; d_call: NA; j_call: TRBJ2-1; clone_size: NA; cdr3_aa: CASSTRTSRYNEQFF; cdr3_nt: TGTGCCAGCAGCACCCGGACTAGCCGATACAATGAGCAGTTCTTC
v_call: TRBV9; d_call: TRBD1; j_call: TRBJ2-3; clone_size: NA; cdr3_aa: CASSVLPWGTGDTDTQYF; cdr3_nt: TGTGCCAGCAGCGTGCTCCCCTGGGGGACAGGAGACACAGATACGCAGTATTTT
v_call: TRBV24-1; d_call: NA; j_call: TRBJ2-4; clone_size: NA; cdr3_aa: CATTQTALHKNIQYF; cdr3_nt: TGTGCCACCACCCAGACAGCCCTACACAAAAACATTCAGTACTTC
v_call: TRBV9; d_call: NA; j_call: TRBJ2-3; clone_size: once; cdr3_aa: CASSVLSTDTQYF; cdr3_nt: TGTGCCAGCAGCGTACTCAGCACAGATACGCAGTATTTT
v_call: TRBV4-2; d_call: TRBD1; j_call: TRBJ1-2; clone_size: NA; cdr3_aa: CASSQSGTAGYGYTF; cdr3_nt: TGTGCCAGCAGCCAATCTGGGACAGCTGGCTATGGCTACACCTTC
v_call: TRBV20-1; d_call: NA; j_call: TRBJ1-1; clone_size: few; cdr3_aa: CSASGQREAFF; cdr3_nt: TGCAGTGCTAGCGGACAGCGTGAAGCTTTCTTT
v_call: TRBV9; d_call: TRBD2; j_call: TRBJ2-1; clone_size: NA; cdr3_aa: CASSLPGSGRAQEQFF; cdr3_nt: TGTGCCAGCAGCCTCCCTGGGAGCGGGAGGGCCCAGGAGCAGTTCTTC
v_call: TRBV3-1/TRBV3-2; d_call: NA; j_call: TRBJ2-7; clone_size: NA; cdr3_aa: CASSQVGAGLSYEQYF; cdr3_nt: TGTGCCAGCAGCCAAGTAGGGGCGGGGTTATCCTACGAGCAGTACTTC
v_call: TRBV19; d_call: NA; j_call: TRBJ1-2; clone_size: NA; cdr3_aa: CASSKGDEARNNYGYTF; cdr3_nt: TGTGCCAGTAGTAAAGGCGACGAGGCACGAAATAACTATGGCTACACCTTC
v_call: TRBV28; d_call: TRBD1; j_call: TRBJ2-3; clone_size: NA; cdr3_aa: CASSSRGLSTDTQYF; cdr3_nt: TGTGCCAGCAGTTCTAGGGGGCTAAGCACAGATACGCAGTATTTT
v_call: TRBV19; d_call: NA; j_call: TRBJ2-1; clone_size: NA; cdr3_aa: CASSRRAAGSNEQFF; cdr3_nt: TGTGCCAGTAGTAGAAGAGCGGCTGGGAGCAATGAGCAGTTCTTC
v_call: TRBV10-3; d_call: TRBD2; j_call: TRBJ2-3; clone_size: NA; cdr3_aa: CASLNGRAGDTQYF; cdr3_nt: TGTGCCAGTCTTAACGGGAGGGCGGGAGATACGCAGTATTTT
v_call: TRBV7-5; d_call: NA; j_call: TRBJ2-1; clone_size: once; cdr3_aa: CARSLATSGSLRGGQFF; cdr3_nt: TGTGCCAGAAGCTTAGCCACTAGCGGGAGTCTCCGGGGGGGGCAGTTCTTC
v_call: TRBV21-1; d_call: NA; j_call: TRBJ1-3; clone_size: NA; cdr3_aa: CASSFWTGAQENTIYF; cdr3_nt: TGTGCCAGCAGCTTTTGGACAGGGGCGCAGGAAAACACCATATATTTT
v_call: TRBV7-2; d_call: TRBD2; j_call: TRBJ2-1; clone_size: NA; cdr3_aa: CASSLLAGVYTFF; cdr3_nt: TGTGCCAGCAGCTTATTAGCGGGAGTTTATACGTTCTTC
v_call: TRBV7-2; d_call: NA; j_call: TRBJ2-6; clone_size: NA; cdr3_aa: CASSFRGSGANVLTF; cdr3_nt: TGTGCCAGCAGCTTTCGGGGTTCTGGGGCCAACGTCCTGACTTTC
v_call: TRBV19; d_call: TRBD2; j_call: TRBJ2-1; clone_size: NA; cdr3_aa: CASSGTSPVNEQFF; cdr3_nt: TGTGCCTCCTCCGGGACTAGTCCCGTTAATGAGCAGTTCTTC
v_call: TRBV30; d_call: TRBD2; j_call: TRBJ2-1; clone_size: NA; cdr3_aa: CAWTAGVSSYNEQFF; cdr3_nt: TGTGCCTGGACTGCGGGAGTATCATCCTACAATGAGCAGTTCTTC
v_call: TRBV27; d_call: NA; j_call: TRBJ1-1; clone_size: NA; cdr3_aa: CASTPTAQQGGIHTEAFF; cdr3_nt: TGTGCCAGCACCCCCACGGCCCAACAGGGCGGCATCCACACTGAAGCTTTCTTT
v_call: TRBV12-3/TRBV12-4; d_call: NA; j_call: TRBJ1-1; clone_size: NA; cdr3_aa: CASNSGQGAFF; cdr3_nt: TGTGCCAGCAACTCCGGGCAGGGAGCTTTCTTT
v_call: TRBV21-1; d_call: NA; j_call: TRBJ1-6; clone_size: NA; cdr3_aa: CASSKVGIRRGSPLHF; cdr3_nt: TGTGCCAGCAGCAAAGTAGGAATACGCAGAGGGTCACCCCTCCACTTT
v_call: TRBV27; d_call: NA; j_call: TRBJ2-7; clone_size: NA; cdr3_aa: CASRPRHPGEQYF; cdr3_nt: TGTGCCAGCAGGCCCCGACACCCTGGAGAGCAGTACTTC
v_call: TRBV27; d_call: TRBD1; j_call: TRBJ1-1; clone_size: few; cdr3_aa: CASSLGTGDTEAFF; cdr3_nt: TGTGCCAGCAGTTTAGGGACAGGGGACACTGAAGCTTTCTTT
v_call: TRBV7-9; d_call: NA; j_call: TRBJ1-4; clone_size: NA; cdr3_aa: CASSLGRALNEKLFF; cdr3_nt: TGTGCCAGCAGCTTAGGCAGGGCCCTTAATGAAAAACTGTTTTTT
v_call: TRBV27; d_call: NA; j_call: TRBJ1-2; clone_size: NA; cdr3_aa: CASKSGDNGYTF; cdr3_nt: TGTGCCAGCAAGTCGGGGGATAATGGCTACACCTTC
v_call: TRBV18; d_call: TRBD1; j_call: TRBJ2-3; clone_size: NA; cdr3_aa: CASSPRTGPDTQYF; cdr3_nt: TGTGCCAGCTCACCTCGGACAGGTCCAGATACGCAGTATTTT
v_call: TRBV27; d_call: TRBD1; j_call: TRBJ2-3; clone_size: NA; cdr3_aa: CASSSGQGPWTDTQYF; cdr3_nt: TGTGCCAGCAGTTCCGGACAGGGGCCTTGGACAGATACGCAGTATTTT
v_call: TRBV28; d_call: TRBD1; j_call: TRBJ1-4; clone_size: NA; cdr3_aa: CASRGTVIFNEKLFF; cdr3_nt: TGTGCCAGCAGGGGGACAGTCATATTTAATGAAAAACTGTTTTTT
v_call: TRBV24-1; d_call: NA; j_call: TRBJ2-6; clone_size: NA; cdr3_aa: CATSPGAGRSGANVLTF; cdr3_nt: TGTGCCACCAGTCCAGGGGCCGGGCGATCTGGGGCCAACGTCCTGACTTTC
v_call: TRBV28; d_call: NA; j_call: TRBJ2-7; clone_size: few; cdr3_aa: CASSAFDSPYEQYF; cdr3_nt: TGTGCCAGCAGTGCCTTCGACAGTCCCTACGAGCAGTACTTC
v_call: TRBV11-1; d_call: TRBD1; j_call: TRBJ1-2; clone_size: NA; cdr3_aa: CASSPGTVWSYGYTF; cdr3_nt: TGTGCCAGCAGCCCGGGGACAGTCTGGAGCTATGGCTACACCTTC
v_call: TRBV3-1/TRBV3-2; d_call: NA; j_call: TRBJ2-1; clone_size: NA; cdr3_aa: CASSGAALYNEQFF; cdr3_nt: TGTGCCAGCAGCGGAGCGGCACTTTACAATGAGCAGTTCTTC
v_call: TRBV15; d_call: NA; j_call: TRBJ1-2; clone_size: NA; cdr3_aa: CATSREEGVYYGYTF; cdr3_nt: TGTGCCACCAGCAGAGAGGAAGGGGTGTACTATGGCTACACCTTC
v_call: TRBV2; d_call: NA; j_call: TRBJ1-2; clone_size: NA; cdr3_aa: CASSELRGTNYGYTF; cdr3_nt: TGTGCCAGCAGTGAACTCAGGGGTACTAACTATGGCTACACCTTC
v_call: TRBV10-3; d_call: TRBD2; j_call: TRBJ2-5; clone_size: NA; cdr3_aa: CAMGGQETQYF; cdr3_nt: TGTGCCATGGGAGGGCAGGAGACCCAGTACTTC
v_call: TRBV9; d_call: TRBD2; j_call: TRBJ2-1; clone_size: NA; cdr3_aa: CASSDRHGTSGNNEQFF; cdr3_nt: TGTGCCAGCAGCGATCGGCACGGGACTAGCGGTAACAATGAGCAGTTCTTC
v_call: TRBV2; d_call: NA; j_call: TRBJ1-2; clone_size: few; cdr3_aa: CASSGEGPRTNYGYTF; cdr3_nt: TGTGCCAGCAGTGGGGAGGGACCCCGGACCAACTATGGCTACACCTTC